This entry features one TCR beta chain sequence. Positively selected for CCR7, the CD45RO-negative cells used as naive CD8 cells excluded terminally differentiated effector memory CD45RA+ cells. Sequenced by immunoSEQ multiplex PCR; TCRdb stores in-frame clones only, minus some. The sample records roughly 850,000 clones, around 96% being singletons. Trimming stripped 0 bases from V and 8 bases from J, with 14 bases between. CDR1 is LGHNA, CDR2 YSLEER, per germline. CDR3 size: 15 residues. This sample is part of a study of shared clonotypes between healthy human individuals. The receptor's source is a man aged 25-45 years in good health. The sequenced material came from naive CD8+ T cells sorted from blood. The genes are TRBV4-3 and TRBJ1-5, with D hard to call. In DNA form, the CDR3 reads TGCGCCAGCAGCCAAGATTTGGCTGGGAATGAGCCCCAGCATTTT. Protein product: CASSQDLAGNEPQHF.